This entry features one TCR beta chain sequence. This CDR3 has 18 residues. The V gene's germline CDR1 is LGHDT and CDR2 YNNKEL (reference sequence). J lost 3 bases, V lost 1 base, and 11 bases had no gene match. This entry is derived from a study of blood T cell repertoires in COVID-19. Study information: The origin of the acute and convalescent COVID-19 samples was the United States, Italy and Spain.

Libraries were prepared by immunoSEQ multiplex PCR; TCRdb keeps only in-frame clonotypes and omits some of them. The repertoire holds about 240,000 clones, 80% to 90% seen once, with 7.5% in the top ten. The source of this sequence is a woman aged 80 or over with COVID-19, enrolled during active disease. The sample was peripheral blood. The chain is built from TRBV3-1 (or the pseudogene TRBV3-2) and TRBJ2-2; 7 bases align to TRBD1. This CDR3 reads CASSQGGLRQGHTGELFF. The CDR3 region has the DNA TGTGCCAGCAGCCAAGGGGGCCTAAGACAGGGCCACACCGGGGAGCTGTTTTTT.